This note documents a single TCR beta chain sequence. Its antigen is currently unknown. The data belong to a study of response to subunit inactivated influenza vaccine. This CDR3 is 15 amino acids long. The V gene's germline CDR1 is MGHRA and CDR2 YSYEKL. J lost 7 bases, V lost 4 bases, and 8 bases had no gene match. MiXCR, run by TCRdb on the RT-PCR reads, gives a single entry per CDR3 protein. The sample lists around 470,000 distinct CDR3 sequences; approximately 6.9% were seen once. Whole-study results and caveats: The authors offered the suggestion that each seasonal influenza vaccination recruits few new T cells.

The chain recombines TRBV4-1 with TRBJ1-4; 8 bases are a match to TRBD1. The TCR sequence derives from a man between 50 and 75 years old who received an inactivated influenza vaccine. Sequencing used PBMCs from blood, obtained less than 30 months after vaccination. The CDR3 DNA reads TGCGCCAGCAGCCCGGGACCAGGGGGCTTTGAAAAACTGTTTTTT. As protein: CASSPGPGGFEKLFF.